This TCR beta chain derives from a study of blood T cell repertoires in COVID-19. Overall study: The United States, Italy and Spain supplied acute and convalescent COVID-19 samples. Sources were T cells, B-cell-depleted T cells, or PBMCs; the material itself was cDNA or gDNA.

V was trimmed by 4 bases and J by 6 bases, leaving 7 bases between them. This CDR3 contains 12 residues. CDR1 and CDR2 from the germline V gene are LGHDT and YNNKEL (reference sequence). In the source study's methods: Amplification of reference gene primers provided the estimated nucleated cell counts. Measured with immunoSEQ multiplex PCR; TCRdb has only the in-frame clones, and not every one. From that table come the V and J calls and clone size; the DNA was used to work out D and trimming. Here the sample spans around 130,000 clones, 70% to 85% being singletons. This rearrangement joins TRBV3-1 (or the pseudogene TRBV3-2) to TRBJ1-5; possibly TRBD1 for D (5 bases). This receptor was taken from a woman aged 55-69 years with acute or convalescent COVID-19. The sample taken for sequencing was peripheral blood. The CDR3 DNA sequence: TGTGCCAGCAGCCGGGGGGTTCAGCCCCAGCATTTT. It specifies CASSRGVQPQHF.